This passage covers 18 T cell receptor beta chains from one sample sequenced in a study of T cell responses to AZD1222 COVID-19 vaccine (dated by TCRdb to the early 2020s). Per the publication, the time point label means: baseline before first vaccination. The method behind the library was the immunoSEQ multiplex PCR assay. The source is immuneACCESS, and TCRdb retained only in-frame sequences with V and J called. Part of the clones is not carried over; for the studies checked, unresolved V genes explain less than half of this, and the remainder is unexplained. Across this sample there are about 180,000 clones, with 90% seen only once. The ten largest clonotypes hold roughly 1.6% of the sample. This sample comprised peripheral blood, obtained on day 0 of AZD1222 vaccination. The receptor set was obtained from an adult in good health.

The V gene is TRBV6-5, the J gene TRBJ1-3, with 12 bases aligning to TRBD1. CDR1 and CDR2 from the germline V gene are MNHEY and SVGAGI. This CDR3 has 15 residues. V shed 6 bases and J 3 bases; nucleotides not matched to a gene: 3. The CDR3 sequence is CASRGTGGLGNTIYF. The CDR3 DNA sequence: TGTGCCAGCAGGGGGACAGGGGGCCTTGGAAACACCATATATTTT.

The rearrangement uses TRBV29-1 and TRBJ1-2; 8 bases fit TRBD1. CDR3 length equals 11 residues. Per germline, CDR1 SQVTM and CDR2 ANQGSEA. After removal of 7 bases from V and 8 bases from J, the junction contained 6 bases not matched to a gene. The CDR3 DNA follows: TGCAGCGGGGGGGGACAGGACGGCTACACCTTC. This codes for CSGGGQDGYTF.

The CDR3 DNA reads TGCGCCAGCAGCCCTACCGGAGGATACAATGAGCAGTTCTTC. Its protein is CASSPTGGYNEQFF. V gene TRBV4-1 combines with J gene TRBJ2-1; tentative D call: TRBD2 (5 bases). Germline V gene lookup returns CDR1 MGHRA and CDR2 YSYEKL. The V gene lost 4 bases and the J gene lost 4 bases, with 11 bases spanning the gap. CDR3 size: 14 residues.

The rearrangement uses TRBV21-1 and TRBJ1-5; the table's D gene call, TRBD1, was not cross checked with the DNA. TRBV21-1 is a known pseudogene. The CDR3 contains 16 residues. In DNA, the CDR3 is TGTGCCAGCAGCAAAGATGGGACAGGGGACAATCAGCCCCAGCATTTT. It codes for CASSKDGTGDNQPQHF.

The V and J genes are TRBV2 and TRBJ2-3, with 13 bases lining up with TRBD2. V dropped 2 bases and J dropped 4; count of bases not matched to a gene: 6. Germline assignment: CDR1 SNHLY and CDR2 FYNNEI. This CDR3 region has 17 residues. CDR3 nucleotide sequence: TGTGCCAGCAGTGAAATGGGACTAGCGGGGTTTGCAGATACGCAGTATTTT. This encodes CASSEMGLAGFADTQYF.

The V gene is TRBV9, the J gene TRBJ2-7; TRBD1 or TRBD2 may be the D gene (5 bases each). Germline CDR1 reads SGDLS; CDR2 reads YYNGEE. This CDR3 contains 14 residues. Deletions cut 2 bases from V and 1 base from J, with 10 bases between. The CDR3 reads CASSVGAPSYEQYF. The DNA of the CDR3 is TGTGCCAGCAGCGTCGGGGCGCCGTCCTACGAGCAGTACTTC.

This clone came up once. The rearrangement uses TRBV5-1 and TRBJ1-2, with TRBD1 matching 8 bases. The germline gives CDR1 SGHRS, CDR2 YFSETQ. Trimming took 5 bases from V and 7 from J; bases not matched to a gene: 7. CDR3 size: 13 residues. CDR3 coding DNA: TGCGCCAGCAGTCCCGACAGGGGCAGTGGCTACACCTTC. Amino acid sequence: CASSPDRGSGYTF.

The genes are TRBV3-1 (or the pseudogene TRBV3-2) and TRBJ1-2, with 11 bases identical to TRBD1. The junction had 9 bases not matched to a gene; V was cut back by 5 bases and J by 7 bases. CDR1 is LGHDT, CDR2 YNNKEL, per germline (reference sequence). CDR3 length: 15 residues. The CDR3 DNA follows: TGTGCCAGCAGCAAACTCCCCGGGACAGGGGGTGGCTACACCTTC. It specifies CASSKLPGTGGGYTF.

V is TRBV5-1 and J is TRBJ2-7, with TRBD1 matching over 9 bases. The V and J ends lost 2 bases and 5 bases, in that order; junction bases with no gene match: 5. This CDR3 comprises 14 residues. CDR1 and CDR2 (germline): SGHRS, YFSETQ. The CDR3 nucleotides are TGCGCCAGCAGCTTCGACAGGGGGTATAACGAGCAGTACTTC. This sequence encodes CASSFDRGYNEQYF.

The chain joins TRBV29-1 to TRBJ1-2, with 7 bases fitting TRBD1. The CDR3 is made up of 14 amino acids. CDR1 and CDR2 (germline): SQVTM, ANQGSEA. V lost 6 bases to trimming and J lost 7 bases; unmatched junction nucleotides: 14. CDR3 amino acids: CSVSEGQDKGGYTF. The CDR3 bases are TGCAGCGTCTCGGAAGGACAGGACAAAGGTGGCTACACCTTC.

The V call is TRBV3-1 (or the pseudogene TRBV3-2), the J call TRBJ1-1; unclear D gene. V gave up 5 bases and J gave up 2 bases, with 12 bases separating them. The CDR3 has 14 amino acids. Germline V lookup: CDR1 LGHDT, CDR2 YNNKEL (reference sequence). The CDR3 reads CASSGRQQNTEAFF. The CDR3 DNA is TGTGCCAGCAGCGGAAGGCAGCAAAACACTGAAGCTTTCTTT.

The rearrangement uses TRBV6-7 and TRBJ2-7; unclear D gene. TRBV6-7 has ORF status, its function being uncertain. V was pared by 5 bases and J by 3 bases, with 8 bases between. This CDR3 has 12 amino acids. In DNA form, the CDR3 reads TGTGCCAGCAGTGGCAATGTCTACGAGCAGTACTTC. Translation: CASSGNVYEQYF.

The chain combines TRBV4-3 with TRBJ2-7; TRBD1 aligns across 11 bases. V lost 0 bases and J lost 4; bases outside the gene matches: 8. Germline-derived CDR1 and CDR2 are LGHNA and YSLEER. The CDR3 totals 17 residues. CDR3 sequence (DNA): TGCGCCAGCAGCCAAGATGTATGGGACAGGGGGGGATACGAGCAGTACTTC. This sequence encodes CASSQDVWDRGGYEQYF.

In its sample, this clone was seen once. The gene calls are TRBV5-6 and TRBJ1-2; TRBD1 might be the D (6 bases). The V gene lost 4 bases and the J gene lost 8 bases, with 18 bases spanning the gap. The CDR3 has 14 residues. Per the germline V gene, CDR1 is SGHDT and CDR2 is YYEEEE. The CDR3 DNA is TGTGCCAGCAGCCCAGACTATGGACAGTGGGGCTACACCTTC. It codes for CASSPDYGQWGYTF. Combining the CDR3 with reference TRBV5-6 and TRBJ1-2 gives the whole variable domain DAGVTQSPTHLIKTRGQQVTLRCSPKSGHDTVSWYQQALGQGPQFIFQYYEEEERQRGNFPDRFSGHQFPNYSSELNVNALLLGDSALYLCASSPDYGQWGYTFGSGTRLTVV.

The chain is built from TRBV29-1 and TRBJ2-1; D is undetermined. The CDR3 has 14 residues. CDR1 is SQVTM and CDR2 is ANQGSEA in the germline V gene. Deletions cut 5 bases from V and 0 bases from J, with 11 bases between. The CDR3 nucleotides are TGCAGCGTTCACACCCGGCTCTCCTACAATGAGCAGTTCTTC. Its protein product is CSVHTRLSYNEQFF.

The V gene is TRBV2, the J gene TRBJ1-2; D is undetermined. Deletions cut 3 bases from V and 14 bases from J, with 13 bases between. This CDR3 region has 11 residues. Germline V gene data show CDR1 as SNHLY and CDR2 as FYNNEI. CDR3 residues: CASSDREGPTF. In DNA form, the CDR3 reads TGTGCCAGCAGTGATCGGGAAGGGCCAACCTTC.

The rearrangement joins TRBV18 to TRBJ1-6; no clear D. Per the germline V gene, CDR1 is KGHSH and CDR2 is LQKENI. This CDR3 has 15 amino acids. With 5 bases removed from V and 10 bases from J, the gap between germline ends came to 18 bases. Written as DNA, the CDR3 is TGTGCCAGCTCATTCGGACCTAAGAAGGTGTCACCCCTCCACTTT. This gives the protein CASSFGPKKVSPLHF.

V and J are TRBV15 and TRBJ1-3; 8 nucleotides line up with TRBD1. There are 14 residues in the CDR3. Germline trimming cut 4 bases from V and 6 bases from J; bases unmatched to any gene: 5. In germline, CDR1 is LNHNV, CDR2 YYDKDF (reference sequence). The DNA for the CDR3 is TGTGCCACCAGCAAGGACAGGGAAGTAAACACCATATATTTT. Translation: CATSKDREVNTIYF.